Listed below are T cell receptor beta chains from one sample, sequenced in a study of T-cell reconstitution after alpha-beta-depleted transplantation in children. TCRdb fed the PCR reads into MiXCR, producing one record per CDR3 protein. The sample holds roughly 590,000 distinct CDR3 sequences, 16% seen once. The input for sequencing was PBMCs from the stem cell graft donor, taken from the stem cell graft. Receptors originate from a human donor who donated a stem cell graft to a child with acute myeloid leukemia. Both conserved end residues are part of each CDR3. D genes are given only for firm matches. Some rows have no size entry. The others give once, few or many, or a class for an expanded clone.

v_gene,abundance,len,d_gene,j_gene,CDR3aa,CDR3nt
TRBV7-9,.,15,.,TRBJ2-5,CASSPDRLHGETQYF,TGTGCCAGCAGCCCCGACAGGCTCCACGGGGAGACCCAGTACTTC
TRBV4-2,few,12,.,TRBJ1-1,CASSQDGRVAFF,TGTGCCAGCAGCCAAGACGGCAGGGTAGCTTTCTTT
TRBV7-2,few,15,.,TRBJ2-7,CASSPAGGVTYEQYF,TGTGCCAGCAGCCCCGCAGGGGGGGTCACCTACGAGCAGTACTTC
TRBV7-7,.,15,.,TRBJ2-2,CASSPDRSSPGELFF,TGTGCCAGCAGCCCTGACAGGTCTTCTCCCGGGGAGCTGTTTTTT
TRBV20-1,many,12,.,TRBJ1-1,CSAVGDNTEAFF,TGCAGTGCCGTCGGGGACAACACTGAAGCTTTCTTT
TRBV20-1,few,14,TRBD2,TRBJ2-5,CSAGMRGGTETQYF,TGCAGTGCTGGCATGCGGGGGGGCACAGAGACCCAGTACTTC
TRBV12-3/TRBV12-4,.,17,.,TRBJ2-5,CASSPEGVLSTGETQYF,TGTGCCAGCAGTCCCGAAGGTGTGTTGTCAACGGGTGAGACCCAGTACTTC
TRBV12-3/TRBV12-4,.,15,.,TRBJ2-3,CASSSGDSSTDTQYF,TGTGCCAGCAGCTCGGGGGACTCATCCACAGATACGCAGTATTTT
TRBV12-3/TRBV12-4,few,13,.,TRBJ1-6,CASQQGHNSPLHF,TGTGCCAGTCAACAGGGTCATAATTCACCCCTCCACTTT
TRBV29-1,many,12,.,TRBJ2-7,CSVEDNAAEQYF,TGCAGCGTTGAAGATAATGCGGCCGAGCAGTACTTC
TRBV24-1,few,17,TRBD2,TRBJ2-1,CATSDFSASSGGYEQFF,TGTGCCACCAGTGATTTCTCGGCGTCTAGCGGGGGCTATGAGCAGTTCTTC
TRBV20-1,many,13,.,TRBJ2-7,CSARDTHSYEQYF,TGCAGTGCTCGGGACACCCATTCCTACGAGCAGTACTTC
TRBV5-1,few,13,.,TRBJ1-1,CASSLGDDTEAFF,TGCGCCAGCAGCTTGGGGGACGACACTGAAGCTTTCTTT
TRBV12-3/TRBV12-4,.,14,TRBD1,TRBJ1-4,CASRAGTDREKLFF,TGTGCCAGCAGGGCCGGGACAGATAGAGAAAAACTGTTTTTT